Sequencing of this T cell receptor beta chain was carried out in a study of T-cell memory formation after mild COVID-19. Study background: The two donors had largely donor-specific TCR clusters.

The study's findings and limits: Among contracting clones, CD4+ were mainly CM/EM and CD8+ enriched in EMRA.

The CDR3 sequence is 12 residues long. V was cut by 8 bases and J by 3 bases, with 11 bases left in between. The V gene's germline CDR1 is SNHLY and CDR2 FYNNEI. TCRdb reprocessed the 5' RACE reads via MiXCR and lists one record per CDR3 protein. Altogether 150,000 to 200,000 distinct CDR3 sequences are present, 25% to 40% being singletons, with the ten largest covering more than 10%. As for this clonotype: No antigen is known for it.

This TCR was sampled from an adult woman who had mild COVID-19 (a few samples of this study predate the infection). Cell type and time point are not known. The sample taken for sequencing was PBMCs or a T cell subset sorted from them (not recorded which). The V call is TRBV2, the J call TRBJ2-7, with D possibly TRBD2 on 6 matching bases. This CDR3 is CASRSGDYEQYF. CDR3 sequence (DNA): TGTGCCAGCCGTTCGGGAGACTACGAGCAGTACTTC.